The T cell receptor (beta chain) described here comes from a study of cytomegalovirus exposure and HLA in healthy donors. General observations from the study: The analysis excluded some indistinguishable V segments, including TRBV6-2 and TRBV6-3.

Worth noting for this clone: Its antigen remains unidentified.

The germline V and J ends were trimmed by 3 bases and 4 bases, with 13 bases remaining between them. From germline, CDR1 is KGHSH and CDR2 LQKENI. This CDR3 is 15 amino acids long. PCR used 60 Vbeta primers and 13 Jbeta primers. Assay: immunoSEQ multiplex PCR; the TCRdb copy retains only in-frame clones and omits some. The sample table sets out under 200,000 clones. The TCR sequence derives from a man aged 25-40 years in good health and CMV-seronegative. The rearrangement uses TRBV18 and TRBJ2-1; possible D gene TRBD2, 5 bases. The specimen was PBMCs. CDR3 in DNA: TGTGCCAGCTCACCCCCAGCGGAGGTTTACAATGAGCAGTTCTTC. It translates to CASSPPAEVYNEQFF.